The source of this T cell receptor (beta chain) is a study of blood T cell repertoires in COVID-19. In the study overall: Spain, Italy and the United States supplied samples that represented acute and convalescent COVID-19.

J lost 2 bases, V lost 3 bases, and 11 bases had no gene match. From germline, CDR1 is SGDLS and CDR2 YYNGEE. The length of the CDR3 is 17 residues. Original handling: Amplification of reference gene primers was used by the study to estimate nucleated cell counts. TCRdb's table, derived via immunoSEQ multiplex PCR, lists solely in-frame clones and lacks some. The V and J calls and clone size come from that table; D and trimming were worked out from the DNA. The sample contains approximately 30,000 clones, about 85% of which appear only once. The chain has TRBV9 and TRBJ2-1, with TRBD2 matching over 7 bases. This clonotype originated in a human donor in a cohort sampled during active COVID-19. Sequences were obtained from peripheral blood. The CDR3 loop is CASSAAPAGVAYNEQFF. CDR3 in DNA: TGTGCCAGCAGCGCCGCCCCGGCGGGGGTCGCCTACAATGAGCAGTTCTTC.